What follows describes a single TCR beta chain. No antigen is known for it. PCR was performed using 60 Vbeta and 13 Jbeta primers. Generated by immunoSEQ multiplex PCR, the TCRdb table keeps only in-frame clones and is missing some. Among around 140,000 clones listed, 65% to 85% were seen once. The J segment lost 2 bases and the V segment lost 1 base, leaving 3 bases of the junction unmatched. Germline V lookup: CDR1 SGHTA, CDR2 FQGNSA. This CDR3 comprises 16 residues. The data originate from a study of cytomegalovirus exposure and HLA in healthy donors. Study-wide points: Reportedly, HLA-A and HLA-B alleles of most subjects were accurately predicted from TCR beta. Fewer than 200 TCR beta chains were listed as cytomegalovirus-associated. As a later analysis showed, several of the most significant clusters appeared to be linked to common viral pathogens. Near-uniform donor sequencing depth was presumed by presence/absence analyses.

Input material: PBMCs. The TCR comes from a male donor in good health and CMV-seronegative. V and J are TRBV7-2 and TRBJ2-2; TRBD2 aligns across 8 bases. CDR3 bases: TGTGCCAGCAGCTTAGTAGCGGGAACCAACACCGGGGAGCTGTTTTTT. Translation: CASSLVAGTNTGELFF.